The rows below give T cell receptor beta chains drawn from one sample of a study of blood T cell repertoires in COVID-19. Sequencing was performed with immunoSEQ multiplex PCR; in TCRdb, only in-frame clones are kept and a portion is missing. The repertoire consists of roughly 110,000 clones, with roughly two thirds occurring once and the leading ten covering approximately 0.9%. Sequenced material: peripheral blood. Source of these receptors: a human donor with acute or convalescent COVID-19. The donor label of this sample is uncertain. The CDR3 runs from the conserved cysteine through the conserved F or W. D genes are given only for firm matches. Clone sizes are given selectively: once, few, many, or a class where the clone is expanded.

v_gene: TRBV3-1/TRBV3-2
d_gene: .
abundance: .
j_gene: TRBJ2-1
CDR3nt: TGTGCCAGCAGCCAAGGAGGGAATGAGCAGTTCTTC
CDR3aa: CASSQGGNEQFF

v_gene: TRBV7-8
d_gene: .
abundance: .
j_gene: TRBJ2-5
CDR3nt: TGTGCCAGCAGCTTGCGTTTTCAAGAGACCCAGTACTTC
CDR3aa: CASSLRFQETQYF

v_gene: TRBV30
d_gene: .
abundance: .
j_gene: TRBJ1-6
CDR3nt: TGTGCCTTACTGAAAGGGGGGGGATCACCCCTCCACTTT
CDR3aa: CALLKGGGSPLHF

v_gene: TRBV7-2
d_gene: .
abundance: once
j_gene: TRBJ1-3
CDR3nt: TGTGCCAGCAGCTATAGTGGGGCCCTCTCTGGAAACACCATATATTTT
CDR3aa: CASSYSGALSGNTIYF

v_gene: TRBV28
d_gene: .
abundance: few
j_gene: TRBJ1-5
CDR3nt: TGTGCCAGCAGTTCGGGGAATCAGCCCCAGCATTTT
CDR3aa: CASSSGNQPQHF

v_gene: TRBV28
d_gene: .
abundance: few
j_gene: TRBJ2-7
CDR3nt: TGTGCCAGCAGCCGGACTCACCGACGCGAGCAGTACTTC
CDR3aa: CASSRTHRREQYF

v_gene: TRBV21-1
d_gene: .
abundance: few
j_gene: TRBJ1-1
CDR3nt: TGTGCCAGCAGCAAAGCTGGGGACTTTACCTGGAACACTGAAGCTTTCTTT
CDR3aa: CASSKAGDFTWNTEAFF

v_gene: TRBV21-1
d_gene: .
abundance: few
j_gene: TRBJ1-1
CDR3nt: TGTGCCAGTCCCCAGGGCACTGAAGCTTTCTTT
CDR3aa: CASPQGTEAFF

v_gene: TRBV5-6
d_gene: .
abundance: .
j_gene: TRBJ1-1
CDR3nt: TGTGCCAGCAGCACCCTTGGGGGGGACACTGAAGCTTTCTTT
CDR3aa: CASSTLGGDTEAFF

v_gene: TRBV2
d_gene: .
abundance: .
j_gene: TRBJ1-4
CDR3nt: TGTGCCAGTAGGACACCGGAAAAACTGTTTTTT
CDR3aa: CASRTPEKLFF